This T cell receptor (beta chain) originates from a study of vaccination and CD4 T cells after COVID-19. The wider study: From HCoV-229E, HCoV-OC43, HCoV-NL63 and SARS-CoV-2, overlapping spike peptides were used to stimulate the cells.

The treatment is: roughly 10-day PBMC culture with coronavirus spike peptide pools or control peptides (ViraFEST assay). A negative selection step was used to isolate CD4+ T cells once culture had run for approximately 10 days. With the Oncomine TCR Beta short-read assay, DNA from cultured CD4+ T cells was sequenced. TCRdb recomputed calls from the PCR reads with MiXCR, one row per CDR3 protein. The sample lists 13,000 to 15,000 distinct CDR3 sequences; about 74% were seen once. Germline loops: CDR1 KGHDR, CDR2 SFDVKD. This CDR3 is 15 amino acids long. The V and J ends lost 4 bases and 0 bases respectively, with 9 bases between them. Points on this clonotype: The antigen remains undetermined.

The genes are TRBV24-1 and TRBJ1-5, with a weak D call TRBD1 (6 bases). Sequencing was carried out using CD4+ T cells from blood, cultured in vitro. This clonotype originated in a human donor who had recovered from COVID-19. This CDR3 reads CATSDDRNSNQPQHF. In nucleotides, the CDR3 is TGTGCCACCAGTGACGACAGGAATAGCAATCAGCCCCAGCATTTT.